This record looks at one TCR beta chain sequence and its context. Its cognate antigen is unknown. CDR1 is SGHTA and CDR2 is FQGTGA in the germline V gene. The CDR3 loop spans 16 amino acids. V gave up 5 bases and J gave up 5 bases; unmatched junction bases: 10. The data originate from a study of vaccination effects on CD4 cells after COVID-19. Antigen-specific CD4+ T cells were expanded (with viral peptide pools) by the ViraFEST assay ahead of sequencing. An approximately 10-day culture period preceded the isolation of CD4+ T cells. Vaccine recipients had no previous SARS-CoV-2 infection; their nucleocapsid antibodies were negative. Cells had half their medium changed to IL-2 medium on days 3 and 7. Data came from immunoSEQ multiplex PCR; TCRdb stores just in-frame clones and leaves some out. This table holds about 43,000 clones, around 77% found once.

This specimen was CD4+ T cells from PBMCs cultured with SARS-CoV-2 spike peptides, taken before COVID-19 vaccination. The chain recombines TRBV7-3 with TRBJ2-1, with 9 bases lining up with TRBD2. This receptor was obtained from a human donor who received a COVID-19 vaccine. The CDR3 is CASSPETSGWNNEQFF. CDR3 nucleotides: TGTGCCAGCAGCCCTGAGACTAGCGGATGGAACAATGAGCAGTTCTTC. Using reference TRBV7-3 and TRBJ2-1 for the parts outside the CDR3, the full variable domain is GAGVSQTPSNKVTEKGKYVELRCDPISGHTALYWYRQSLGQGPEFLIYFQGTGAADDSGLPNDRFFAVRPEGSVSTLKIQRTERGDSAVYLCASSPETSGWNNEQFFGPGTRLTVL.